The present entry profiles one T cell receptor beta chain with its context. Researchers ran immunoSEQ v3.0 at survey level. Sequenced by immunoSEQ multiplex PCR; TCRdb stores in-frame clones only, minus some. The repertoire has 35,000 to 45,000 clones, roughly 80% of them found once; the top ten carry less than 6%. V was shortened by 5 bases and J by 2 bases, with 17 bases between the two germline ends. The CDR3 covers 16 residues. Germline V lookup: CDR1 SEHNR, CDR2 FQNEAQ (reference sequence). The data are from a study of long-term antiretroviral therapy in people with HIV. The gene calls are TRBV7-9 and TRBJ2-3; a possible D gene is TRBD1 (6 bases). The sequence was collected from a man aged 30 to 45 with HIV. The material was unsorted PBMCs, obtained 3.4 years after starting antiretroviral therapy. CDR3: CASSLPGAASTDTQYF. CDR3 bases: TGTGCCAGCAGCCTCCCAGGGGCGGCTTCCACAGATACGCAGTATTTT.